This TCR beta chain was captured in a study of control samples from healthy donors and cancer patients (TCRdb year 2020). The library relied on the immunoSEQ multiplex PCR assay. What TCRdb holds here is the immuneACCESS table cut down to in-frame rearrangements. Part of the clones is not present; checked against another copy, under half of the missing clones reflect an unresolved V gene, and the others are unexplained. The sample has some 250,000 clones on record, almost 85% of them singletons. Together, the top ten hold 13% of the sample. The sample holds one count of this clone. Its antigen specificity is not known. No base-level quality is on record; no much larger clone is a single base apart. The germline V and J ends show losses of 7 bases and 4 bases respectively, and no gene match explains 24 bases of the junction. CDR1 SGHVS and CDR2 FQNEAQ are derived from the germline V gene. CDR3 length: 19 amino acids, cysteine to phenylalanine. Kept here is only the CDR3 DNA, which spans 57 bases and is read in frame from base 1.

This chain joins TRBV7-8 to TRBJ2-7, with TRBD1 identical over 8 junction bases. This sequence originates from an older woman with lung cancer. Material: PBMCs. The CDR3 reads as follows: CASTGRGRDIGQGLYEQYF. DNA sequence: TGTGCCAGCACTGGCCGGGGTAGAGATATCGGACAGGGTCTTTACGAGCAGTACTTC.